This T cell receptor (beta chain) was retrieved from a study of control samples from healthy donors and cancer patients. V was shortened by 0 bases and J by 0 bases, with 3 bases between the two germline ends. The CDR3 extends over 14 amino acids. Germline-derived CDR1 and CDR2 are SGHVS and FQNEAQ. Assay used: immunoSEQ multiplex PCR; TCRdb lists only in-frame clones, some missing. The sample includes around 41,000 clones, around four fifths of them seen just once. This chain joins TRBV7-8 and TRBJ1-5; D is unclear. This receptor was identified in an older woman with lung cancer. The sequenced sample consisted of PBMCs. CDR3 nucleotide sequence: TGTGCCAGCAGCTTAGCCTATAGCAATCAGCCCCAGCATTTT. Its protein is CASSLAYSNQPQHF.